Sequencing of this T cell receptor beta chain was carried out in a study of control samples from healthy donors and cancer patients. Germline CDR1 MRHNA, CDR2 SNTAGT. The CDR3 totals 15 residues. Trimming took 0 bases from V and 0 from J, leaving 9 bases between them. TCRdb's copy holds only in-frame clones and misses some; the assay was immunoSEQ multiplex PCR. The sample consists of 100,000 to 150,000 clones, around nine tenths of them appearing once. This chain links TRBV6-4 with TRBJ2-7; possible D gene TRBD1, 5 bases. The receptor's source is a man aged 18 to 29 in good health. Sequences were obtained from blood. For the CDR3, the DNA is TGTGCCAGCAGTGACTCCCCAGGGTACTCCTACGAGCAGTACTTC. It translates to CASSDSPGYSYEQYF.